One and the same sample provided the 15 T cell receptor beta chains below, sequenced in a study of T-cell reconstitution after alpha-beta-depleted transplantation in children. Library preparation (for TCRbeta) was performed with unique molecular identifiers. TCRdb itself ran the PCR reads through MiXCR, one entry per CDR3 protein. This sample carries fewer than 500,000 distinct CDR3 sequences, roughly 43% of them seen once, and the ten largest clones take approximately 30%. Here the sequenced sample was PBMCs, taken before TCRalphabeta/CD19-depleted stem cell transplant. All receptors come from a girl aged 2-10 years with aplastic anemia, due to receive a stem cell transplant.

This clonotype occurred a few times. J is TRBJ1-2 and V is TRBV20-1; tentative D call: TRBD1 (6 bases). The CDR3 contains 13 residues. The V end was cut by 3 bases, the J end by 2 bases, with 10 bases between. Germline values: CDR1 DFQATT, CDR2 SNEGSKA (reference sequence). CDR3 bases: TGCAGTGCTAGTGGCAGGGGCAACTATGGCTACACCTTC. It encodes CSASGRGNYGYTF.

The CDR3 here is CASSQGGIGQETQYF. Here the CDR3 DNA reads TGCGCCAGCAGCCAAGGGGGCATCGGCCAAGAGACCCAGTACTTC. The chain has TRBV5-1 and TRBJ2-5, with 7 nucleotides matching TRBD1. Germline V gives CDR1 SGHRS, CDR2 YFSETQ. V trimming: 4 bases; J trimming: 1 base; junction bases outside the gene matches: 7. The CDR3 has 15 amino acids.

The gene calls are TRBV30 and TRBJ2-1; D remains unclear. Trimming shortened V by 2 bases and J by 5 bases, and 4 bases separated the two germline ends. Per the germline V gene, CDR1 is GTSNPN and CDR2 is SVGIG (reference sequence). The CDR3 totals 11 residues. Written as DNA, the CDR3 is TGTGCCTGGAGTCACGACAATGAGCAGTTCTTC. Translating gives CAWSHDNEQFF. The entire variable domain, with the rest obtained from reference TRBV30 and TRBJ2-1, is as follows: SQTIHQWPATLVQPVGSPLSLECTVEGTSNPNLYWYRQAAGRGLQLLFYSVGIGQISSEVPQNLSASRPQDRQFILSSKKLLLSDSGFYLCAWSHDNEQFFGPGTRLTVL.

This clonotype was observed many times. The chain combines TRBV12-3 or TRBV12-4 with TRBJ2-7; a possible D gene is TRBD2 (5 bases). The CDR3 totals 13 residues. The V end was cut by 9 bases, the J end by 7 bases, with 19 bases between. CDR3 amino acids: CASWEGPTGEQYF. In nucleotides, the CDR3 is TGTGCCAGTTGGGAAGGGCCCACGGGGGAGCAGTACTTC.

This clonotype was seen a handful of times. V and J are TRBV4-2 and TRBJ2-3; D remains unclear. CDR1 LGHNA and CDR2 YNFKEQ come from the germline V gene. Trimming cost V 4 bases and J 6 bases, with 11 bases left between them. The CDR3 has 13 residues. The DNA of the CDR3 is TGTGCCAGCAGCCCCGTGCTCGAGGATACGCAGTATTTT. Translation: CASSPVLEDTQYF.

The chain carries TRBV7-2 and TRBJ2-7; 10 bases map to TRBD2. The CDR3 runs 15 residues. The germline CDR1 and CDR2 sequences are SGHTA and FQGNSA. J was trimmed by 2 bases and V by 5 bases; bases with no gene match: 6. The CDR3 sequence: CASSAGLARTYEQYF. In DNA, the CDR3 is TGTGCCAGCAGCGCGGGACTAGCGCGCACCTACGAGCAGTACTTC.

The sample holds a few counts of this clonotype. The chain is built from TRBV20-1 and TRBJ1-1, with 9 bases aligning to TRBD1. With 3 bases clipped from V and 7 bases from J, the junction kept 3 bases outside the gene matches. Germline loops: CDR1 DFQATT, CDR2 SNEGSKA (reference sequence). CDR3 length equals 12 residues. CDR3 sequence (DNA): TGCAGTGCTAGGGGACAGGGCCATGAAGCTTTCTTT. This sequence encodes CSARGQGHEAFF.

The chain has TRBV20-1 and TRBJ2-5; D may be TRBD1 (6 bases). The ends were cut back, 6 bases at V and 1 base at J, with 15 bases in the middle. The CDR3 covers 14 residues. Germline V gene sequence: CDR1 DFQATT, CDR2 SNEGSKA (reference sequence). CDR3 sequence (DNA): TGCAGTGCCTCGAGTACAGGGAGCCAAGAGACCCAGTACTTC. As protein: CSASSTGSQETQYF.

This clonotype was detected a few times. The chain joins TRBV2 to TRBJ1-2, with a tentative D call TRBD1 (5 bases). V was clipped by 8 bases and J by 7 bases, with 20 bases between them. Germline CDR1 and CDR2: SNHLY and FYNNEI. The CDR3 length is 14 residues. DNA of the CDR3: TGTGCCAGCGCGGGGCGGATCAGGGAGGTTGGCTACACCTTC. Amino acids: CASAGRIREVGYTF.

Points on this clonotype: The junction shows a germline mismatch at one end, possibly a read error. The gene calls are TRBV6-1 and TRBJ2-4; D is perhaps TRBD1 (6 bases). Germline V lookup: CDR1 MNHNS, CDR2 SASEGT. The CDR3 runs 16 residues. Here the CDR3 reads CASREGSGAGRNIQYF. Written as DNA, the CDR3 is TGTGCCAGCAGAGAAGGGTCAGGGGCTGGCCGAAACATTCAGTACTTC.

The chain employs TRBV28 and TRBJ2-1; TRBD2 aligns across 12 bases. V was clipped by 1 base and J by 5 bases; unmatched bases: 6. The CDR3 length is 17 residues. CDR1 and CDR2 (germline): MDHEN, SYDVKM. The CDR3 DNA reads as TGTGCCAGCAGTTTATCCCGACTAGCGGGAGTTAACAATGAGCAGTTCTTC. This encodes CASSLSRLAGVNNEQFF.

This clonotype showed up many times. The junction differs from germline at one of its ends, possibly a read error. The CDR3 DNA is TGTGCCAGCACTTTAGGGGGGGACGTCTACGAGCAGTACTTC. Residues: CASTLGGDVYEQYF. This rearrangement joins TRBV12-3 or TRBV12-4 to TRBJ2-7; tentatively, D is TRBD2 (7 bases). This CDR3 has 14 amino acids.

The chain combines TRBV20-1 with TRBJ2-7; 8 bases are a match to TRBD1. The trim removed 6 bases at V and 1 base at J, leaving 5 bases unmatched. This CDR3 has 13 amino acids. Germline assignment: CDR1 DFQATT and CDR2 SNEGSKA (reference sequence). The CDR3 bases are TGCAGTGCCCGTAGACAGGGGTCCTACGAGCAGTACTTC. Amino acid sequence: CSARRQGSYEQYF.

The chain joins TRBV27 to TRBJ2-7, with 11 bases lining up with TRBD2. Losses at the gene ends were 4 bases for V and 7 bases for J; bases not matched to a gene: 12. The germline CDR1 and CDR2 sequences are MNHEY and SMNVEV (reference sequence). There are 16 residues in the CDR3. The CDR3 sequence: CASSSPTSGRTREQYF. The CDR3 region has the DNA TGTGCCAGCAGTTCCCCTACTAGCGGGAGAACGAGGGAGCAGTACTTC.

Many counts were recorded for this clonotype. This rearrangement joins TRBV7-2 to TRBJ2-3, with 7 bases lining up with TRBD2. V trimming: 2 bases; J trimming: 3 bases; junction bases outside the gene matches: 5. This CDR3 has 15 amino acids. CDR1 and CDR2 (germline): SGHTA, FQGNSA. CDR3 bases: TGTGCCAGCAGCTTAAAAGCGGGAAGAACAGATACGCAGTATTTT. It codes for CASSLKAGRTDTQYF.